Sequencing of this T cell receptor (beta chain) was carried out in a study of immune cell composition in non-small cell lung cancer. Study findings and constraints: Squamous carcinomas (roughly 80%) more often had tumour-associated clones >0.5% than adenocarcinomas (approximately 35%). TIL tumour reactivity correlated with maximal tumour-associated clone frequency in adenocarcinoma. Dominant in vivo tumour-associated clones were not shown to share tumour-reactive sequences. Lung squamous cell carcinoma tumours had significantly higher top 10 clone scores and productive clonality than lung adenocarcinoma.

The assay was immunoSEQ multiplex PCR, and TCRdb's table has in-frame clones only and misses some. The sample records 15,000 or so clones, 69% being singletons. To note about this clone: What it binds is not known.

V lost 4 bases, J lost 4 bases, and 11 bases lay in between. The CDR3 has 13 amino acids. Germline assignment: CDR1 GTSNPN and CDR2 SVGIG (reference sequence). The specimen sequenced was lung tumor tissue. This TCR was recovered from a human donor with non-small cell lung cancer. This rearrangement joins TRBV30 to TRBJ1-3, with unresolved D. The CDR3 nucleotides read TGTGCCTGGAACGCGGTCGGCGGAAACACCATATATTTT. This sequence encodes CAWNAVGGNTIYF. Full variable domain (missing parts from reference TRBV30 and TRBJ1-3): SQTIHQWPATLVQPVGSPLSLECTVEGTSNPNLYWYRQAAGRGLQLLFYSVGIGQISSEVPQNLSASRPQDRQFILSSKKLLLSDSGFYLCAWNAVGGNTIYFGEGSWLTVV.